A single sample gave rise to the 19 T cell receptor beta chains below, sequenced in a study of blood T cell repertoires in COVID-19. Method: immunoSEQ multiplex PCR; TCRdb's copy keeps in-frame clones and lacks some. The table records some 50,000 clones, more than 75% of them present only once. The source material was peripheral blood. The receptor set was obtained from a human donor in a cohort sampled during active COVID-19.

V and J are TRBV29-1 and TRBJ2-7; 13 bases fit TRBD2. The ends lost 7 bases at V and 5 bases at J; junction bases unmatched: 2. Germline V lookup: CDR1 SQVTM, CDR2 ANQGSEA. There are 12 residues in the CDR3. CDR3 region: CSAGTSGNEQYF. The CDR3, as DNA: TGCAGCGCCGGGACTAGCGGGAACGAGCAGTACTTC.

This sequence joins TRBV9 and TRBJ1-4; the D gene is possibly TRBD1 (5 bases). Trimming pared 2 bases from V and 1 base from J, leaving 6 bases between. The germline CDR1 and CDR2 sequences are SGDLS and YYNGEE. This CDR3 is built from 14 residues. CDR3 DNA: TGTGCCAGCAGCGTTCAGGGAACTAATGAAAAACTGTTTTTT. Its translation is CASSVQGTNEKLFF.

In nucleotides, the CDR3 is TGTGCCAGCAGTTTGGGGATGGGACAGGCGATCTACGAGCAGTACTTC. Translating it yields CASSLGMGQAIYEQYF. The gene calls are TRBV27 and TRBJ2-7; 8 bases agree with TRBD1. The CDR3 covers 16 residues. Trimming took 3 bases from V and 3 from J; bases not matched to a gene: 10. CDR1 MNHEY and CDR2 SMNVEV come from the germline V gene (reference sequence).

The chain employs TRBV27 and TRBJ2-1, with 12 nucleotides matching TRBD2. The V and J ends lost 4 bases and 7 bases, in that order; junction bases with no gene match: 5. The CDR3 length is 15 residues. CDR1 is MNHEY and CDR2 is SMNVEV in the germline V gene (reference sequence). The CDR3 protein is CASSSRLAGVNEQFF. CDR3 nucleotide sequence: TGTGCCAGCAGTTCCAGACTAGCGGGGGTTAATGAGCAGTTCTTC.

The CDR3 is CASSEPGTGGLSYEQYF. CDR3 DNA sequence: TGTGCCAGCAGTGAACCGGGGACAGGGGGTTTATCCTACGAGCAGTACTTC. The chain joins TRBV2 to TRBJ2-7, with TRBD1 identical over 11 bases. CDR3 size: 17 residues. Germline V gives CDR1 SNHLY, CDR2 FYNNEI. V shed 2 bases and J 1 base; nucleotides not matched to a gene: 7.

This chain joins TRBV30 and TRBJ1-1; D ambiguous. Germline V gene lookup returns CDR1 GTSNPN and CDR2 SVGIG (reference sequence). The CDR3 loop spans 12 amino acids. Trimming cost V 0 bases and J 4 bases, with 6 bases left between them. Here the CDR3 DNA reads TGTGCCTGGAGTGTACGAGGCACTGAAGCTTTCTTT. Translating it yields CAWSVRGTEAFF.

The V call is TRBV27, the J call TRBJ2-5; D perhaps matches TRBD2 (6 bases). The V gene's germline CDR1 is MNHEY and CDR2 SMNVEV (reference sequence). Trimming cost V 5 bases and J 1 base, with 11 bases left between them. The CDR3 consists of 14 residues. As DNA, the CDR3 is TGTGCCAGCAGTGGAGGGACGGCCCAAGAGACCCAGTACTTC. Translating gives CASSGGTAQETQYF.

The rearrangement uses TRBV5-1 and TRBJ2-7, with 7 bases fitting TRBD1. The CDR3 covers 15 residues. V gave up 4 bases and J gave up 0 bases; unmatched junction bases: 7. The germline V gene encodes CDR1 SGHRS and CDR2 YFSETQ. This chain's CDR3 is CASSLVGDSSYEQYF. CDR3 DNA sequence: TGCGCCAGCAGCCTGGTTGGGGACAGCTCCTACGAGCAGTACTTC.

The chain has TRBV7-2 and TRBJ2-5; the match to TRBD2 covers 11 bases. CDR3 length: 15 amino acids. V gave up 5 bases and J gave up 4 bases; unmatched junction bases: 6. The V gene's germline CDR1 is SGHTA and CDR2 FQGNSA. CDR3 nucleotide sequence: TGTGCCAGCAGCCCTATTAGCGGGGGGGTAGAGACCCAGTACTTC. This gives the protein CASSPISGGVETQYF.

V gene TRBV2 combines with J gene TRBJ2-7; 13 bases fit TRBD2. The V and J ends lost 8 bases and 1 base, in that order; junction bases with no gene match: 5. CDR1 and CDR2 from the germline V gene are SNHLY and FYNNEI. This CDR3 has 15 amino acids. CDR3 residues: CASGRLAGGSYEQYF. The DNA of the CDR3 is TGTGCCAGCGGGCGACTAGCGGGGGGTTCCTACGAGCAGTACTTC.

The chain is built from TRBV5-1 and TRBJ2-7, with a weak D call TRBD1 (5 bases). The germline CDR1 and CDR2 sequences are SGHRS and YFSETQ. The CDR3 contains 14 residues. V was cut by 4 bases and J by 4 bases, with 15 bases left in between. The CDR3 spells CASSLTETPYEQYF. The CDR3 DNA is TGCGCCAGCAGCCTGACAGAGACCCCTTACGAGCAGTACTTC.

This clone was found a few times. This chain uses TRBV18 with TRBJ2-7; the match to TRBD1 covers 9 bases. Germline loops: CDR1 KGHSH, CDR2 LQKENI. This CDR3 is built from 14 residues. The V and J ends lost 2 bases and 6 bases, in that order; junction bases with no gene match: 5. CDR3 sequence reads: CASSPAQGAGEQYF. CDR3 nucleotides: TGTGCCAGCTCACCAGCACAGGGGGCAGGCGAGCAGTACTTC.

The chain is built from TRBV5-3 and TRBJ1-5; possible D gene TRBD1, 5 bases. TRBV5-3 is noted as an ORF with a role that remains uncertain. The CDR3 is 12 amino acids. The CDR3 DNA reads TGTGCTGGGAGGGGCTATGATCAGCCCCAGCATTTT. This encodes CAGRGYDQPQHF.

This clone was picked up one time. The gene calls are TRBV9 and TRBJ1-1; 8 bases are shared with TRBD1. The CDR3 is 14 amino acids. CDR1 is SGDLS and CDR2 is YYNGEE in the germline V gene. The ends lost 4 bases at V and 3 bases at J; junction bases unmatched: 5. The DNA of the CDR3 is TGTGCCAGCAGCCGTACAGGGGGATACACTGAAGCTTTCTTT. Protein sequence: CASSRTGGYTEAFF.

The rearrangement links TRBV6-1 to TRBJ2-6; a possible D gene is TRBD2 (6 bases). Germline CDR1 and CDR2: MNHNS and SASEGT. V gave up 3 bases and J gave up 4 bases, with 25 bases separating them. This CDR3 spans 20 amino acids. CDR3 nucleotide sequence: TGTGCCAGCAGTGATGGGTTATCCGAGCGGAGCGGGTGGGGGGCCAACGTCCTGACTTTC. Its translation: CASSDGLSERSGWGANVLTF.

The chain joins TRBV5-1 to TRBJ2-7; TRBD2 matches 14 bases. The CDR3 consists of 15 residues. CDR1 and CDR2 (germline): SGHRS, YFSETQ. V shed 4 bases, J shed 4 bases, and the junction held 4 bases outside the gene matches. The chain's CDR3 is CASSPRTSGGYEQYF. CDR3 coding DNA: TGCGCCAGCAGCCCGAGGACTAGCGGGGGGTACGAGCAGTACTTC.

This rearrangement joins TRBV3-1 (or the pseudogene TRBV3-2) to TRBJ1-1; D gene unclear. Germline V lookup: CDR1 LGHDT, CDR2 YNNKEL (reference sequence). The CDR3 length is 18 residues. V was clipped by 4 bases and J by 7 bases, with 28 bases between them. The CDR3 DNA reads as TGTGCCAGCAGCCCGAATGGCAAGGAGGCCCCAACACGATTTGAAGCTTTCTTT. It translates to CASSPNGKEAPTRFEAFF.

This sequence joins TRBV5-4 and TRBJ2-2, with 8 bases aligning to TRBD2. This CDR3 has 16 amino acids. The V and J ends lost 0 bases and 8 bases, in that order; junction bases with no gene match: 9. In germline, CDR1 is SGHNT, CDR2 YYREEE (reference sequence). The chain's CDR3 is CASSLELAAVGGELFF. Here the CDR3 DNA reads TGTGCCAGCAGCTTGGAACTAGCGGCGGTGGGTGGGGAGCTGTTTTTT.

J is TRBJ2-1 and V is TRBV7-8; the match to TRBD2 covers 16 bases. Unmatched junction bases numbered 11, after V lost 5 bases and J lost 7 bases. The germline V gene has CDR1 SGHVS and CDR2 FQNEAQ. The CDR3 is 18 amino acids. The CDR3 is CASSPGTSGRGSGNEQFF. The CDR3 coding sequence is TGTGCCAGCAGCCCGGGGACTAGCGGGAGGGGATCCGGGAATGAGCAGTTCTTC.